This T cell receptor (beta chain) derives from a study of Ad26.COV2.S vaccination and SARS-CoV-2 variants. Notes on the study in general: Relative to placebo recipients, vaccine recipients exhibited elevated spike-specific TCR breadth.

The germline V gene encodes CDR1 WNHNN and CDR2 SYGVQD (reference sequence). Trimming took off 0 bases at V and 5 bases at J, with 13 bases between the two ends. The CDR3 runs to 15 residues. A remark on this clone: The antigen is unknown.

TCRdb keeps only in-frame clones here, not all; method: immunoSEQ multiplex PCR. Of about 350,000 clones listed, 90% to 95% are singletons. The V gene is TRBV10-1, the J gene TRBJ2-5; D might be TRBD2 (5 bases). The clonotype comes from a human donor who had recovered from COVID-19. Sequenced material: peripheral blood, taken after recovery from COVID-19. The CDR3 DNA is TGCGCCAGCAGTGAGTCTGAAGGTGCGGGTGAGACCCAGTACTTC. Translating it yields CASSESEGAGETQYF.